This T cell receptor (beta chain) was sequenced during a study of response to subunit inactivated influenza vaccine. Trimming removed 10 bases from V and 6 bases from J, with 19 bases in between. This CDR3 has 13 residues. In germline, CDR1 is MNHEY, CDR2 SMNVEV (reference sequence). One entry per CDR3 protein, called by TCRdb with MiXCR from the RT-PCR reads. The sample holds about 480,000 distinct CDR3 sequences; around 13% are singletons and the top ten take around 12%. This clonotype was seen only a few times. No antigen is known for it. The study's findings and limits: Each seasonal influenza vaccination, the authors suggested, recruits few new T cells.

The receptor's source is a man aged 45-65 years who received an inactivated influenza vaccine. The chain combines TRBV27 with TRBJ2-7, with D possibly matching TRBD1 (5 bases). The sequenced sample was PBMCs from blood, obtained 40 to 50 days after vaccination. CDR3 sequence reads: CATQAGWVGEQYF. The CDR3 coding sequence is TGTGCCACCCAAGCAGGGTGGGTTGGCGAGCAGTACTTC.